The sample holds a few counts of the clone carrying this T cell receptor (beta chain). Antigen specificity is unknown. HTBI primers from iRepertoire and Arm-PCR of CDR3 regions yielded the TCR beta libraries. TCRdb called the multiplex PCR reads again in MiXCR, with one record for every CDR3 protein. The sample yields 650,000 to 700,000 distinct CDR3 sequences, about 30% seen once. This record comes from a study of regulatory T cells in long-lasting Graves disease. Study context: Persistent cases were those of Graves' disease that involved over 5 years of antithyroid drugs with positive TSH receptor antibodies. Findings and limits, study-wide: When disease was persistent, TRBV28, TRBJ1-2 and TRBJ2-5 were the favored segments.

Germline CDR1 and CDR2: SGHAT and FQNNGV. V was pared by 7 bases and J by 0 bases, with 9 bases between. The CDR3 covers 14 residues. Documented time point: persistent/refractory GD, antithyroid drugs over 5 years with positive TRAb. The TCR library was made from RNA extracted from PBMCs. Patients came through an endocrinology department, and that department was in Xi'an, China. This chain joins TRBV11-2 and TRBJ2-2; no clear D. Here the sequenced sample was peripheral blood mononuclear cells (PBMCs), taken when the disease was refractory, from a patient treated with antithyroid drugs. This clonotype originated in a female donor with Graves disease. CDR3 loop: CASITTSNTGELFF. The CDR3 DNA is TGTGCCAGCATCACGACGTCGAACACCGGGGAGCTGTTTTTT.